This T cell receptor (beta chain) is from a study of blood T cells in healthy people across ages. Broader study findings: Strong correlation existed between TCR beta diversity and naive T cell percentage.

A second PCR, run for roughly 6 to 11 cycles, used a sample-barcoded 5' primer plus a J-beta primer mix. TCRdb processed the 5' RACE reads anew with MiXCR; each CDR3 protein has one entry. This table has 600,000 to 1,000,000 distinct CDR3 sequences, roughly 25% appearing once. This clonotype was seen more than once but under ten times. Its target is not known. There are 16 residues in the CDR3. Per germline, CDR1 SGHDT and CDR2 YYEEEE. V was pared by 0 bases and J by 7 bases, with 16 bases between. These records were also assigned to another study, of T cells of mothers and their children. That publication notes: There were no persistent microchimeric T cell clones detected.

The TCR was taken from a boy younger than 18 in good health. The sequenced sample was blood. This sequence joins TRBV5-6 and TRBJ1-4; D possibly corresponds to TRBD1 (6 bases). The CDR3 loop is CASSLGQGTVGEKLFF. The CDR3 region has the DNA TGTGCCAGCAGCTTGGGGCAGGGGACGGTCGGTGAAAAACTGTTTTTT.